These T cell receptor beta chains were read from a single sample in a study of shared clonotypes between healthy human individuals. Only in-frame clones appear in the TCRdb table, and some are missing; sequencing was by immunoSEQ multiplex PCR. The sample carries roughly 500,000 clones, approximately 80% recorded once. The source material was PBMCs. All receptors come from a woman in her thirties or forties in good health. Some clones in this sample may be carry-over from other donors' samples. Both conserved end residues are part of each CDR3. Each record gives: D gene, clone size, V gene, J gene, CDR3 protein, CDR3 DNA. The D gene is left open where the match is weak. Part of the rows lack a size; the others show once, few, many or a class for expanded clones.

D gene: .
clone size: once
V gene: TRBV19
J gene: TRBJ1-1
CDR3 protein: CASSIGTNTEAFF
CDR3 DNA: TGTGCCAGTAGTATTGGCACGAACACTGAAGCTTTCTTT

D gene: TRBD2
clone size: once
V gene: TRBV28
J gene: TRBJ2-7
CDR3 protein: CASHRLAASSYEQYF
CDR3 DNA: TGTGCCAGCCACCGACTAGCGGCGAGCTCCTACGAGCAGTACTTC

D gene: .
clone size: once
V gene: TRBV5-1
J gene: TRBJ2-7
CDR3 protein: CASRPSLTYEQYF
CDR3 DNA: TGCGCCAGCAGGCCAAGTTTAACCTACGAGCAGTACTTC

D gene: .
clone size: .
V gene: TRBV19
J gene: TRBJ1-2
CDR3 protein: CASSTHQISYGYTF
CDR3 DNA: TGTGCCAGTAGTACTCACCAGATTTCCTATGGCTACACCTTC

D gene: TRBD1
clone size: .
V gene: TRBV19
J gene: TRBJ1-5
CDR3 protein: CASSPDRGSNQPQHF
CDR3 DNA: TGTGCCAGTAGTCCCGACAGGGGTAGCAATCAGCCCCAGCATTTT

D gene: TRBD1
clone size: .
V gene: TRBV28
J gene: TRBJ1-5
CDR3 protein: CASSWDRGGNQPQHF
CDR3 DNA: TGTGCCAGCAGTTGGGACAGGGGAGGCAATCAGCCCCAGCATTTT

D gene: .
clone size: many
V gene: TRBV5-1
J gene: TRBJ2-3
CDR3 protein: CASSLLATDTQYF
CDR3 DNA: TGCGCCAGCAGCTTACTAGCCACAGATACGCAGTATTTT

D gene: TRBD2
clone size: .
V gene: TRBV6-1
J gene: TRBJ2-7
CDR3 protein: CASSDGGLALSRQYF
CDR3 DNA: TGTGCCAGCAGTGATGGGGGACTAGCACTTTCCCGGCAGTACTTC

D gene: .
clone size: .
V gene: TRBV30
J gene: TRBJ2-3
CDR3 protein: CAWSVPRLTDTQYF
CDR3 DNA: TGTGCCTGGAGTGTACCCCGACTCACAGATACGCAGTATTTT

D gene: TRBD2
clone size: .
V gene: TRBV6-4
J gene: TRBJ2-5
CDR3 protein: CASSRSGRAGETQYF
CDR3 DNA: TGTGCCAGCAGTAGAAGCGGGAGGGCCGGGGAGACCCAGTACTTC

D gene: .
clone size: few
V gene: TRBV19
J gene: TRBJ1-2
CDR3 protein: CASSAQEDPYGYTF
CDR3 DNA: TGTGCCAGTAGCGCACAGGAGGACCCCTATGGCTACACCTTC

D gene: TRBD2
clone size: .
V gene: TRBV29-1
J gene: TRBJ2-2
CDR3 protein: CSVQIGLAGGELFF
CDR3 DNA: TGCAGCGTCCAAATCGGACTAGCAGGTGGGGAGCTGTTTTTT

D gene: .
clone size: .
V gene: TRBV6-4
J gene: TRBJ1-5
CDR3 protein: CATSEQDGQPQHF
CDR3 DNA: TGTGCCACCTCGGAACAAGACGGACAGCCCCAGCATTTT

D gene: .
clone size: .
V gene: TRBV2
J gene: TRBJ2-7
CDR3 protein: CASSGDRSYEQYF
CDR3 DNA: TGTGCCAGCAGCGGGGACCGGAGCTACGAGCAGTACTTC

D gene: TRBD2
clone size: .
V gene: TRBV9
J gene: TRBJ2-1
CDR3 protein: CASSSRTSGLHNEQFF
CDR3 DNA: TGTGCCAGCAGCTCCAGGACTAGCGGCCTCCACAATGAGCAGTTCTTC

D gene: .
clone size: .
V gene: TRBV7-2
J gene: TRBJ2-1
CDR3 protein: CASSLGAGGLDNEQFF
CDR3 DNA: TGTGCCAGCAGCTTAGGGGCTGGAGGGCTAGACAATGAGCAGTTCTTC

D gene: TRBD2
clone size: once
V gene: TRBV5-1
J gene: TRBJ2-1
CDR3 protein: CASSPGLAGNYNEQFF
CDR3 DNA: TGCGCCAGCAGCCCCGGACTAGCGGGAAACTACAATGAGCAGTTCTTC

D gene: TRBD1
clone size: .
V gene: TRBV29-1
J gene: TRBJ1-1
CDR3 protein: CSARTGDTEAFF
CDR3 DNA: TGCAGCGCTCGGACAGGGGACACTGAAGCTTTCTTT

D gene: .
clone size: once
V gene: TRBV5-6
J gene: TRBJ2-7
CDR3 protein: CASSLFGPLGYEQYF
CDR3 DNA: TGTGCCAGCAGCTTGTTCGGCCCGCTGGGCTACGAGCAGTACTTC

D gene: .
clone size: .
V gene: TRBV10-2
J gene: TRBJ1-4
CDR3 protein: CASSARQDNEKLFF
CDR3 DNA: TGCGCCAGCAGTGCCCGACAGGATAATGAAAAACTGTTTTTT

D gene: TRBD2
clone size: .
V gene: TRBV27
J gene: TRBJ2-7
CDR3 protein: CASSLRAGGGEQYF
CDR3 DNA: TGTGCCAGCAGTTTGAGAGCGGGAGGAGGCGAGCAGTACTTC

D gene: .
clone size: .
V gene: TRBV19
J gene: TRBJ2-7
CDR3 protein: CASSTGSYEQYF
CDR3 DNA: TGTGCCAGTAGTACCGGGAGCTACGAGCAGTACTTC

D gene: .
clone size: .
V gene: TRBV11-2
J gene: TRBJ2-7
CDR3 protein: CASSSVFRYEQYF
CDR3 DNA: TGTGCCAGCAGCTCGGTATTCCGCTACGAGCAGTACTTC

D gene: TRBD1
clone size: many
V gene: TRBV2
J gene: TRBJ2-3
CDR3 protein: CASSKDRASTDTQYF
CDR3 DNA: TGTGCCAGCAGTAAGGACAGGGCGAGCACAGATACGCAGTATTTT

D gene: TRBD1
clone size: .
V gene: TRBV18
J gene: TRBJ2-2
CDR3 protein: CASSPMYRGNTGELFF
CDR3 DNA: TGTGCCAGCTCACCAATGTACAGGGGAAACACCGGGGAGCTGTTTTTT

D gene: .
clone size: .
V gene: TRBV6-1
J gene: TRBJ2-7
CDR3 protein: CASSVGRLGYEQYF
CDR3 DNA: TGTGCCAGCAGTGTCGGACGACTGGGCTACGAGCAGTACTTC

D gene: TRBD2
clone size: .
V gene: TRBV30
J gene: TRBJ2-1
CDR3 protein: CAWRRGLAGGRDNEQFF
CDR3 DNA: TGTGCCTGGAGAAGGGGACTAGCGGGAGGGCGGGACAATGAGCAGTTCTTC

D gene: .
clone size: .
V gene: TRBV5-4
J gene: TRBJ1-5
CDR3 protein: CASSLDGPNQPQHF
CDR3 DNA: TGTGCCAGCAGCTTGGACGGGCCCAATCAGCCCCAGCATTTT

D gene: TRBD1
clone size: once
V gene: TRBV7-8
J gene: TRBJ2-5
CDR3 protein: CASSPPTGPQETQYF
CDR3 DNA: TGTGCCAGCAGCCCCCCGACAGGGCCCCAAGAGACCCAGTACTTC

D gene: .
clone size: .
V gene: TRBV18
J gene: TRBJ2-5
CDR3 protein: CASSPNPGHEETQYF
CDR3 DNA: TGTGCCAGCTCACCAAATCCGGGACACGAAGAGACCCAGTACTTC

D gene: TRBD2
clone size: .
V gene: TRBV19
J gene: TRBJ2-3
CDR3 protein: CASSLTPGLAFGTDTQYF
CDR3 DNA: TGTGCCAGTAGTCTCACACCGGGACTAGCGTTCGGCACAGATACGCAGTATTTT

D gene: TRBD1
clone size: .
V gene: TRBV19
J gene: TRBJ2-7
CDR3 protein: CASSFRQGAFWEQYF
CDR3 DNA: TGTGCCAGTAGTTTCCGACAGGGGGCCTTTTGGGAGCAGTACTTC

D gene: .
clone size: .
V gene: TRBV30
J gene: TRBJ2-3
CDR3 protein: CAWNLQGADTQYF
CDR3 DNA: TGTGCCTGGAATCTACAGGGAGCAGATACGCAGTATTTT

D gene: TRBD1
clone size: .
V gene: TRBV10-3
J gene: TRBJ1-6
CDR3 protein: CATLRQGNSPLHF
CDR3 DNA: TGTGCCACTCTTCGACAGGGCAATTCACCCCTCCACTTT

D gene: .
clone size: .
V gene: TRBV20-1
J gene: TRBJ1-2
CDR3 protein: CSGSFEGGYTF
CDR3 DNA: TGCAGTGGGTCGTTCGAGGGTGGCTACACCTTC